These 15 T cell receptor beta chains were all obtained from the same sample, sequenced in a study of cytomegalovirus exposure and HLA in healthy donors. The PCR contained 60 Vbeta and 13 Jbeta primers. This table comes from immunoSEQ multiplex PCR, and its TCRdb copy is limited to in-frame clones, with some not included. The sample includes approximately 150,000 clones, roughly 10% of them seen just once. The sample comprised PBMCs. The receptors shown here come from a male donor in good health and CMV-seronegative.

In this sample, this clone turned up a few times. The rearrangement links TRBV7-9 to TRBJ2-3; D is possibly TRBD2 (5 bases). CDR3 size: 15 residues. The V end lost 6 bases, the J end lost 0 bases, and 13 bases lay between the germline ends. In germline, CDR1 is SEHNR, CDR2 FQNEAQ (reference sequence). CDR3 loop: CASSQNSGSTDTQYF. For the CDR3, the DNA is TGTGCCAGCAGTCAGAACAGCGGAAGCACAGATACGCAGTATTTT. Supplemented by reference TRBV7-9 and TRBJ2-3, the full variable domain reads DTGVSQNPRHKITKRGQNVTFRCDPISEHNRLYWYRQTLGQGPEFLTYFQNEAQLEKSRLLSDRFSAERPKGSFSTLEIQRTEQGDSAMYLCASSQNSGSTDTQYFGPGTRLTVL.

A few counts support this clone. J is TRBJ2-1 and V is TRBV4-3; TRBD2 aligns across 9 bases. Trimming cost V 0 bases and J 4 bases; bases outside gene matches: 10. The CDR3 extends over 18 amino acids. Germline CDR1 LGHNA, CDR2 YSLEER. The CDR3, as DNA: TGCGCCAGCAGCCAAGATCATCAAGGGACTAGCAGATACAATGAGCAGTTCTTC. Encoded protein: CASSQDHQGTSRYNEQFF.

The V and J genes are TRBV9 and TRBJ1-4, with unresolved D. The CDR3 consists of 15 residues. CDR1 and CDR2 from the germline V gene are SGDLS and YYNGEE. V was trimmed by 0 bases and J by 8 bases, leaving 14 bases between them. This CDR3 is CASSVGTHEGEKLFF. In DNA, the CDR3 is TGTGCCAGCAGCGTAGGGACCCACGAGGGCGAAAAACTGTTTTTT.

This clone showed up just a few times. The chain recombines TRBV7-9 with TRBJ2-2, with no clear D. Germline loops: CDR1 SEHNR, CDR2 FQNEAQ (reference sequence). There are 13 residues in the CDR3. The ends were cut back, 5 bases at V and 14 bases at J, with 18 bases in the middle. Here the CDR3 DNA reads TGTGCCAGCAGCACCCTCGTCGATCAACACCTGTTTTTT. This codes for CASSTLVDQHLFF. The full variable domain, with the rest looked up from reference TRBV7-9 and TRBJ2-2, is DTGVSQNPRHKITKRGQNVTFRCDPISEHNRLYWYRQTLGQGPEFLTYFQNEAQLEKSRLLSDRFSAERPKGSFSTLEIQRTEQGDSAMYLCASSTLVDQHLFFGEGSRLTVL.

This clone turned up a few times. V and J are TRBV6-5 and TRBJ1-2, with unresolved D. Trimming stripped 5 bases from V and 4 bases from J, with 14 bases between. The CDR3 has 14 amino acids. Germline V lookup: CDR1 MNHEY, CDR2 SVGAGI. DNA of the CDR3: TGTGCCAGCAGTGAACCGCCGGGATCCTATGGCTACACCTTC. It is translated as CASSEPPGSYGYTF.

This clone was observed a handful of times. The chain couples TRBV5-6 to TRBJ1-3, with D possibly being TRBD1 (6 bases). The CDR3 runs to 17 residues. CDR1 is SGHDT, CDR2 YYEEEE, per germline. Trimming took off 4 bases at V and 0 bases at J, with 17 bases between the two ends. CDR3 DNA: TGTGCCAGCAGCCCCTTTAGTTACAGGGACTCTGGAAACACCATATATTTT. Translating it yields CASSPFSYRDSGNTIYF.

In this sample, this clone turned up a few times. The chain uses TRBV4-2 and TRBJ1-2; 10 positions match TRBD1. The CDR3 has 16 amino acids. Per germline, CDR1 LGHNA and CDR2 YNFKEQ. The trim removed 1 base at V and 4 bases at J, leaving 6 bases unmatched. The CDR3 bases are TGTGCCAGCAGCCAAGGAAGGACAGGGGGAGGCTATGGCTACACCTTC. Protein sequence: CASSQGRTGGGYGYTF.

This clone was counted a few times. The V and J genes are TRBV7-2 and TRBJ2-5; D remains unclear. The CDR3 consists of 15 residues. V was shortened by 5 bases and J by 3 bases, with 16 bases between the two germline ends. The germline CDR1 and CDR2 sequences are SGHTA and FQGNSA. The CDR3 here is CASSIQRGGKETQYF. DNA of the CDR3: TGTGCCAGCAGCATCCAGCGTGGCGGAAAAGAGACCCAGTACTTC. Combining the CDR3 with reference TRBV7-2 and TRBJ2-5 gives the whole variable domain GAGVSQSPSNKVTEKGKDVELRCDPISGHTALYWYRQSLGQGLEFLIYFQGNSAPDKSGLPSDRFSAERTGGSVSTLTIQRTQQEDSAVYLCASSIQRGGKETQYFGPGTRLLVL.

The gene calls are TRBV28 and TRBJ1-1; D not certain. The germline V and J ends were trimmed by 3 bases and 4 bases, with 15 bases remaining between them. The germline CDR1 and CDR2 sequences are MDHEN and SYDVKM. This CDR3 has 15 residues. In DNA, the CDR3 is TGTGCCAGCAGTTTCCCTGGTAGAGGCCCCACTGAAGCTTTCTTT. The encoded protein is CASSFPGRGPTEAFF.

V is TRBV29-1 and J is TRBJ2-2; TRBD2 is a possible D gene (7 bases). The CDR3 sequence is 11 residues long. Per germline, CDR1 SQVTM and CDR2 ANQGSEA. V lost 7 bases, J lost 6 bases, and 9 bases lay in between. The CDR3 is CSGGGAGELFF. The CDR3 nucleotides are TGCAGCGGAGGGGGGGCCGGGGAGCTGTTTTTT.

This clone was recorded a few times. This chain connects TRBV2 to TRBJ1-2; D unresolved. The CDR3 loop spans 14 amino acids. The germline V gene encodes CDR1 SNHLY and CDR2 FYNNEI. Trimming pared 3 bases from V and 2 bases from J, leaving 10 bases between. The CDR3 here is CASSERVSNYGYTF. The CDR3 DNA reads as TGTGCCAGCAGTGAGAGGGTCAGCAACTATGGCTACACCTTC. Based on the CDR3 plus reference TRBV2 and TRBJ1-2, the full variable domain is EPEVTQTPSHQVTQMGQEVILRCVPISNHLYFYWYRQILGQKVEFLVSFYNNEISEKSEIFDDQFSVERPDGSNFTLKIRSTKLEDSAMYFCASSERVSNYGYTFGSGTRLTVV.

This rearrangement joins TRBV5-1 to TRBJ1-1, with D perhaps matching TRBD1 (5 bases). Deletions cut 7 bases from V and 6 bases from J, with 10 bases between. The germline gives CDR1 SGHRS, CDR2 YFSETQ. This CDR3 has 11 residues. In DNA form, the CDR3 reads TGCGCCAGCGTTCGGGGGGCTGAAGCTTTCTTT. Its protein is CASVRGAEAFF. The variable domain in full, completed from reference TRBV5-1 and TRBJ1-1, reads KAGVTQTPRYLIKTRGQQVTLSCSPISGHRSVSWYQQTPGQGLQFLFEYFSETQRNKGNFPGRFSGRQFSNSRSEMNVSTLELGDSALYLCASVRGAEAFFGQGTRLTVV.

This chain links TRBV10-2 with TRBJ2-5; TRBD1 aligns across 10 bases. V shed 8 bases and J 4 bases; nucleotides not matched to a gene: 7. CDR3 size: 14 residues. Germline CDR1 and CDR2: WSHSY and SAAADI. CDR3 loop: CASFGTGDTETQYF. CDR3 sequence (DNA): TGCGCCAGCTTCGGGACAGGGGATACAGAGACCCAGTACTTC.

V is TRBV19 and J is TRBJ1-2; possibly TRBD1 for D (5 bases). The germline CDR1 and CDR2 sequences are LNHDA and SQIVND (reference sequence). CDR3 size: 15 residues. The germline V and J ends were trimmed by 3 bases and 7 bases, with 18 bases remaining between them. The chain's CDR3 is CASSILKGLPPGYTF. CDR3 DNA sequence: TGTGCCAGTAGTATCCTCAAGGGGTTACCGCCTGGCTACACCTTC.

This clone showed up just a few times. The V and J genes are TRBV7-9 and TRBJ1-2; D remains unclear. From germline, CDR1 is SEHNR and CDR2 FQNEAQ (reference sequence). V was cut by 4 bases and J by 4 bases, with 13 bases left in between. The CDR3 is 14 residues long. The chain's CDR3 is CASSSPPSFYGYTF. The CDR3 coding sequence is TGTGCCAGCAGCTCCCCCCCCTCTTTCTATGGCTACACCTTC. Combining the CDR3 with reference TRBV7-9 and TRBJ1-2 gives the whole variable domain DTGVSQNPRHKITKRGQNVTFRCDPISEHNRLYWYRQTLGQGPEFLTYFQNEAQLEKSRLLSDRFSAERPKGSFSTLEIQRTEQGDSAMYLCASSSPPSFYGYTFGSGTRLTVV.